The T cell receptor (beta chain) under discussion was sequenced for a study of early T cells in non-severe SARS-CoV-2 infection. V was clipped by 0 bases and J by 11 bases; unmatched bases: 11. CDR3 length: 15 residues. The germline V gene encodes CDR1 SGDLS and CDR2 YYNGEE. This clonotype was detected a few times. Tagging with unique molecular identifiers was applied to individual cDNA molecules. TCRdb reprocessed the 5' RACE reads with MiXCR, giving one entry per CDR3 protein. The sample lists roughly 56,000 distinct CDR3 sequences, roughly an eighth occurring once. The chain employs TRBV9 and TRBJ1-1, with TRBD1 matching over 9 bases. The sequenced sample was whole blood. This receptor was taken from an adult who was a healthcare worker with PCR-confirmed SARS-CoV-2 infection or an uninfected control (not recorded which). CDR3 sequence reads: CASSVAEGQGRVAFF. CDR3 bases: TGTGCCAGCAGCGTAGCCGAGGGACAGGGCAGGGTGGCTTTCTTT.